The 28 T cell receptor beta chains reported below all come from one sample, sequenced in a study of blood T cell repertoires in COVID-19 (dated by TCRdb to the early 2020s). The method behind the library was the immunoSEQ multiplex PCR assay. This is the immuneACCESS table as TCRdb keeps it, with only in-frame sequences that have V and J called. A part of the clones is gone; compared with another copy, unresolved V genes explain less than half, and the rest is unexplained. Across this sample there are about 90,000 clones, with around 92% seen only once. Around 2.9% of the sample belongs to the ten largest clones. Input material: peripheral blood. The receptor source for this set is a man between 50 and 59 years old with COVID-19, enrolled during active disease.

The chain carries TRBV30 and TRBJ1-6, with TRBD1 matching over 7 bases. Germline V gene lookup returns CDR1 GTSNPN and CDR2 SVGIG (reference sequence). J was trimmed by 6 bases and V by 5 bases; bases with no gene match: 1. There are 12 residues in the CDR3. The CDR3 DNA follows: TGTGCCTGGGGGACAGTTAATTCACCCCTCCACTTT. It encodes CAWGTVNSPLHF.

The genes are TRBV5-4 and TRBJ2-3; TRBD2 matches at 10 bases. V dropped 1 base and J dropped 2; count of bases not matched to a gene: 7. Germline CDR1 is SGHNT and CDR2 is YYREEE (reference sequence). The CDR3 is 17 residues long. CDR3: CASSLPRLAGITDTQYF. The CDR3 region has the DNA TGTGCCAGCAGCTTGCCCCGACTAGCGGGCATCACAGATACGCAGTATTTT.

This chain connects TRBV7-3 to TRBJ2-3; D gene uncertain. The CDR3 totals 15 residues. Per the germline V gene, CDR1 is SGHTA and CDR2 is FQGTGA. V shed 3 bases and J shed 0 bases, with 10 bases lying between them. CDR3 amino acids: CASSFIATSTDTQYF. The CDR3 DNA sequence: TGTGCCAGCAGCTTCATAGCAACCAGCACAGATACGCAGTATTTT.

The chain joins TRBV2 to TRBJ2-3, with D possibly matching TRBD1 (8 bases). The V gene's germline CDR1 is SNHLY and CDR2 FYNNEI. Between the trimmed V and J ends, which lost 6 bases and 4 bases, there was a span of 23 bases. This CDR3 spans 17 amino acids. As DNA, the CDR3 is TGTGCCAGCAGCTCCACCTACAGGGGGGGGGAGGCAGATACGCAGTATTTT. Amino acid sequence: CASSSTYRGGEADTQYF.

V and J are TRBV10-1 and TRBJ2-7; D is unclear. The CDR3 contains 16 residues. Germline V gene data show CDR1 as WNHNN and CDR2 as SYGVQD (reference sequence). V lost 0 bases to trimming and J lost 6 bases, with 18 bases between them. This CDR3 is CASSESFHASNGEQYF. In DNA, the CDR3 is TGCGCCAGCAGTGAGTCTTTTCACGCGTCGAATGGCGAGCAGTACTTC.

The gene calls are TRBV11-3 and TRBJ2-3; TRBD1 matches at 7 bases. Germline V gene data show CDR1 as SGHNT and CDR2 as YENEEA. With 5 bases clipped from V and 2 bases from J, the junction kept 4 bases outside the gene matches. This CDR3 has 14 amino acids. The CDR3 coding sequence is TGTGCCAGCAGCCCGGGACAGAACACAGATACGCAGTATTTT. Protein: CASSPGQNTDTQYF.

This clone was counted once. The chain employs TRBV27 and TRBJ1-5; D is ambiguous. V was clipped by 1 base and J by 9 bases, with 10 bases between them. The germline gives CDR1 MNHEY, CDR2 SMNVEV (reference sequence). The CDR3 is 13 residues long. CDR3 in DNA: TGTGCCAGCAGTTTATACAGTTCGTGGCCCCAGCATTTT. The encoded protein is CASSLYSSWPQHF.

Only one count was recorded for this clone. The chain has TRBV4-1 and TRBJ2-5; 9 bases line up with TRBD1. Germline CDR1 MGHRA, CDR2 YSYEKL. The V and J ends lost 1 base and 5 bases, in that order; junction bases with no gene match: 8. The CDR3 is 16 amino acids. CDR3: CASSQGWTGVGETQYF. The CDR3 coding sequence is TGCGCCAGCAGCCAAGGATGGACAGGGGTGGGGGAGACCCAGTACTTC.

J is TRBJ1-6 and V is TRBV9; D may be TRBD1 (6 bases). Deletions cut 0 bases from V and 7 bases from J, with 11 bases between. This CDR3 contains 15 residues. Germline V gene sequence: CDR1 SGDLS, CDR2 YYNGEE. The CDR3 nucleotides read TGTGCCAGCAGCGTAGTGGGACATAGCAATTCACCCCTCCACTTT. It is translated as CASSVVGHSNSPLHF.

The rearrangement uses TRBV15 and TRBJ1-2; D gene ambiguous. Germline CDR1 LNHNV, CDR2 YYDKDF (reference sequence). The CDR3 sequence is 14 residues long. The V end lost 1 base, the J end lost 0 bases, and 6 bases lay between the germline ends. CDR3 sequence: CATSRGLTNYGYTF. CDR3 DNA sequence: TGTGCCACCAGCAGAGGGCTTACTAACTATGGCTACACCTTC.

The chain is built from TRBV6-5 and TRBJ1-5, with D perhaps matching TRBD1 (5 bases). The CDR3 is 13 amino acids. V lost 8 bases and J lost 0, with 8 bases in between. CDR1 and CDR2 from the germline V gene are MNHEY and SVGAGI. CDR3 DNA sequence: TGTGCCAGCCGACAGAATAGCAATCAGCCCCAGCATTTT. Its protein is CASRQNSNQPQHF.

CDR3 region: CASSFNTGTGELFF. The CDR3 DNA reads TGTGCCAGCAGCTTTAACACGGGCACCGGGGAGCTGTTTTTT. This sequence joins TRBV7-2 and TRBJ2-2; D call uncertain. This CDR3 contains 14 residues. V lost 3 bases and J lost 4, with 9 bases in between. CDR1 is SGHTA and CDR2 is FQGNSA in the germline V gene.

This clone was picked up one time. The V call is TRBV18, the J call TRBJ2-7, with D tentatively TRBD2 (6 bases). Trimming stripped 6 bases from V and 3 bases from J, with 9 bases between. The germline V gene encodes CDR1 KGHSH and CDR2 LQKENI. The CDR3 consists of 12 residues. CDR3 in amino acids: CASSPTSYEQYF. CDR3 nucleotide sequence: TGTGCCAGCTCTCCGACTAGCTACGAGCAGTACTTC.

The rearrangement links TRBV2 to TRBJ2-2; D is possibly TRBD1 (5 bases). Germline lookup yields CDR1 SNHLY and CDR2 FYNNEI. V lost 10 bases and J lost 3, with 9 bases in between. The length of the CDR3 is 12 residues. The CDR3 DNA reads TGTGCCACCATCAGGGACACCGGGGAGCTGTTTTTT. Its protein is CATIRDTGELFF.

The chain joins TRBV6-1 to TRBJ1-5; perhaps TRBD1 as D (6 bases). Trimming removed 4 bases from V and 0 bases from J, with 13 bases in between. The germline CDR1 and CDR2 sequences are MNHNS and SASEGT. The CDR3 consists of 16 residues. The CDR3 region has the DNA TGTGCCAGCAGTGTAGAGGACAGTTATAGCAATCAGCCCCAGCATTTT. It yields the protein CASSVEDSYSNQPQHF.

The chain carries TRBV6-1 and TRBJ1-6; D is uncertain. V dropped 3 bases and J dropped 0 bases, with 9 bases sitting between them. The CDR3 is made up of 16 amino acids. In germline, CDR1 is MNHNS, CDR2 SASEGT. CDR3 residues: CASSEVASSYNSPLHF. Here the CDR3 DNA reads TGTGCCAGCAGTGAGGTCGCGAGCTCCTATAATTCACCCCTCCACTTT.

This chain connects TRBV6-5 to TRBJ1-2, with D possibly being TRBD1 (5 bases). This CDR3 has 14 amino acids. CDR1 MNHEY and CDR2 SVGAGI come from the germline V gene. Trimming took off 6 bases at V and 7 bases at J, with 18 bases between the two ends. Here the CDR3 DNA reads TGTGCCAGCAGGGACGGGGGTTCTTATCGTGGCTACACCTTC. This sequence encodes CASRDGGSYRGYTF.

There are a few counts of this clone. The chain combines TRBV30 with TRBJ1-5, with a possible D match to TRBD1 (5 bases). The germline gives CDR1 GTSNPN, CDR2 SVGIG (reference sequence). The V end was cut by 2 bases, the J end by 4 bases, with 9 bases between. The CDR3 is made up of 13 amino acids. The CDR3 DNA sequence: TGTGCCTGGAGTTGGCAGGGAAATCAGCCCCAGCATTTT. Amino acids: CAWSWQGNQPQHF.

This chain joins TRBV5-1 and TRBJ2-7; 10 bases line up with TRBD1. The CDR3 loop spans 15 amino acids. The germline V gene encodes CDR1 SGHRS and CDR2 YFSETQ. The J segment lost 4 bases and the V segment lost 4 bases, leaving 8 bases of the junction unmatched. The CDR3 DNA sequence: TGCGCCAGCAGCCCCTCAGGGACAGGGGTGTACGAGCAGTACTTC. It codes for CASSPSGTGVYEQYF.

The chain recombines TRBV2 with TRBJ2-7; tentatively, D is TRBD2 (6 bases). The CDR3 has 15 residues. Trimming stripped 2 bases from V and 0 bases from J, with 11 bases between. CDR1 and CDR2 from the germline V gene are SNHLY and FYNNEI. CDR3 sequence (DNA): TGTGCCAGCAGTGAAAGCGCGGGGTACTCCTACGAGCAGTACTTC. This encodes CASSESAGYSYEQYF.

The chain carries TRBV27 and TRBJ1-6, with TRBD1 identical over 8 bases. J gave up 3 bases and V 10 bases, and 2 bases lay outside the gene matches. Germline lookup yields CDR1 MNHEY and CDR2 SMNVEV (reference sequence). The CDR3 loop spans 13 amino acids. DNA of the CDR3: TGTGCCACCGGGACAGGCTATAATTCACCCCTCCACTTT. The encoded protein is CATGTGYNSPLHF.

Details on this clone: One junction end disagrees with the germline gene, perhaps due to a read error. This chain connects TRBV7-7 to TRBJ1-3; TRBD1 aligns across 8 bases. In germline, CDR1 is SSHAT, CDR2 FNYEAQ (reference sequence). There are 16 residues in the CDR3. The chain's CDR3 is CASSLGQASSGNTIYF. The CDR3 DNA reads as TGTGCTAGCAGTTTGGGACAGGCAAGCTCTGGAAACACCATATATTTT.

The CDR3 loop is CASSQSPQGTQYF. The CDR3 DNA follows: TGCGCCAGCAGCCAAAGCCCCCAGGGGACCCAGTACTTC. The rearrangement joins TRBV4-1 to TRBJ2-5; tentative D call: TRBD1 (5 bases). V gave up 2 bases and J gave up 7 bases, with 11 bases separating them. The CDR3 spans 13 residues. Germline CDR1 reads MGHRA; CDR2 reads YSYEKL.

This chain joins TRBV5-6 and TRBJ1-1; 9 bases map to TRBD1. The CDR3 runs 14 residues. V shed 5 bases, J shed 4 bases, and the junction held 6 bases outside the gene matches. In germline, CDR1 is SGHDT, CDR2 YYEEEE. For the CDR3, the DNA is TGTGCCAGCAGTCGGGACAGGGTGGGCACTGAAGCTTTCTTT. It translates to CASSRDRVGTEAFF.

CDR3 residues: CAWSAQGSRGYTF. CDR3 coding DNA: TGTGCCTGGAGTGCTCAGGGGAGCCGGGGCTACACCTTC. The J gene is TRBJ1-2, the V gene TRBV30; D is perhaps TRBD1 (6 bases). This CDR3 has 13 residues. Between the trimmed V and J ends, which lost 1 base and 8 bases, there was a span of 14 bases. Germline V gives CDR1 GTSNPN, CDR2 SVGIG (reference sequence).

This rearrangement joins TRBV4-2 to TRBJ2-4; 14 bases map to TRBD2. The CDR3 is 17 residues long. The germline gives CDR1 LGHNA, CDR2 YNFKEQ. The V gene end was trimmed by 4 bases and the J gene end by 7 bases; junction bases not matched to a gene: 9. The CDR3: CASSRGLAGGDGNIQYF. In nucleotides, the CDR3 is TGTGCCAGCAGCCGAGGACTAGCGGGGGGTGACGGGAACATTCAGTACTTC.

The rearrangement joins TRBV29-1 to TRBJ2-3, with 8 bases lining up with TRBD2. V lost 5 bases and J lost 2; bases outside the gene matches: 3. There are 13 residues in the CDR3. Looked up from germline, CDR1 is SQVTM and CDR2 is ANQGSEA. The CDR3 sequence is CSVSGGVTDTQYF. CDR3 DNA: TGCAGCGTTAGCGGGGGAGTCACAGATACGCAGTATTTT.

The rearrangement uses TRBV12-5 and TRBJ2-6, with D perhaps TRBD1 (5 bases). The V gene's germline CDR1 is LGHNT and CDR2 FRNRAP. Trimming cost V 5 bases and J 0 bases, with 8 bases left between them. The length of the CDR3 is 15 residues. CDR3 protein: CASGRGASGANVLTF. The CDR3 nucleotides read TGTGCTAGTGGTCGTGGGGCCTCTGGGGCCAACGTCCTGACTTTC. Based on the CDR3 plus reference TRBV12-5 and TRBJ2-6, the full variable domain is DARVTQTPRHKVTEMGQEVTMRCQPILGHNTVFWYRQTMMQGLELLAYFRNRAPLDDSGMPKDRFSAEMPDATLATLKIQPSEPRDSAVYFCASGRGASGANVLTFGAGSRLTVL.